The T cell receptor beta chain described here comes from a study of CD8+ T cells in alopecia areata. Points from the study as a whole: Normal scalp showed lower clonality than lesional scalp, especially alopecia totalis/universalis. The study found TCR sharing across patients less clear than in mice, possibly for HLA reasons.

With V trimmed by 9 bases and J by 4 bases, 6 bases remained unmatched. Germline V gene sequence: CDR1 SNHLY, CDR2 FYNNEI. The CDR3 totals 12 residues. Reverse transcribed after extraction, RNA yielded cDNA as the sequencing template. The protocol was immunoSEQ multiplex PCR, while the TCRdb copy is restricted to in-frame clones and leaves out a portion. The data contain 150,000 to 200,000 clones, about 60% of them singletons. Sorted out of PBMCs were CD4+ T cells and CD8+ T cells. With regard to this clone: The antigen remains unidentified.

Sample: CD4+ T cells sorted from blood. The V and J genes are TRBV2 and TRBJ2-7; 7 bases are a match to TRBD1. The receptor comes from a human donor in good health. The CDR3 DNA follows: TGTGCCAGTTCCCGGGACAGATACGAGCAGTACTTC. Amino acids: CASSRDRYEQYF.